Following are 10 T cell receptor beta chains from one sample sequenced in a study of blood T cell repertoires in COVID-19. Some clones are missing from TCRdb's copy, which holds only in-frame ones; the method was immunoSEQ multiplex PCR. This table holds 250,000 or so clones, 84% found once. Material: PBMCs or T cells enriched from blood (not recorded which). The receptor set was obtained from a man in his sixties who had recovered from COVID-19.

The rearrangement links TRBV5-5 to TRBJ1-2; no definite D call. Germline CDR1 SGHKS, CDR2 YYEKEE (reference sequence). The CDR3 covers 12 residues. The V gene lost 0 bases and the J gene lost 7 bases, with 7 bases spanning the gap. DNA of the CDR3: TGTGCCAGCAGCTTGGCCCTTTCTGGCTACACCTTC. Translated, it gives CASSLALSGYTF.

The chain employs TRBV6-1 and TRBJ1-5; no definite D call. From germline, CDR1 is MNHNS and CDR2 SASEGT. The ends were cut back, 3 bases at V and 13 bases at J, with 10 bases in the middle. This CDR3 contains 11 residues. The CDR3 here is CASSESQSQHF. The CDR3 DNA sequence: TGTGCCAGCAGTGAGTCCCAATCACAGCATTTT.

This clone came up a few times. This chain links TRBV30 with TRBJ1-2; D call uncertain. CDR3 size: 14 residues. The V end lost 5 bases, the J end lost 3 bases, and 16 bases lay between the germline ends. The germline V gene encodes CDR1 GTSNPN and CDR2 SVGIG (reference sequence). Here the CDR3 DNA reads TGTGCCTGGTGGCCCGGGTGGCTGGACTATGGCTACACCTTC. Its translation: CAWWPGWLDYGYTF.

The rearrangement uses TRBV4-2 and TRBJ2-3; 8 bases match TRBD2. Germline CDR1 LGHNA, CDR2 YNFKEQ. V was pared by 0 bases and J by 2 bases, with 4 bases of the junction left unmatched. This CDR3 has 16 residues. The CDR3 here is CASSQELAVATDTQYF. CDR3 DNA sequence: TGTGCCAGCAGCCAAGAACTAGCGGTGGCCACAGATACGCAGTATTTT.

This rearrangement joins TRBV2 to TRBJ1-2, with 7 nucleotides matching TRBD1. Germline trimming cut 1 base from V and 4 bases from J; bases unmatched to any gene: 6. CDR3 length equals 15 residues. The germline V gene encodes CDR1 SNHLY and CDR2 FYNNEI. The CDR3: CASSEVRDSRYGYTF. CDR3 DNA sequence: TGTGCCAGCAGTGAAGTCCGGGACAGCCGCTATGGCTACACCTTC.

This clone has only one observation. The gene calls are TRBV10-3 and TRBJ2-4; 11 positions match TRBD1. The CDR3 runs 13 residues. Losses at the gene ends were 8 bases for V and 7 bases for J; bases not matched to a gene: 4. The germline gives CDR1 ENHRY, CDR2 SYGVKD. The CDR3 reads CAIGRDRGNIQYF. CDR3 nucleotide sequence: TGTGCCATCGGGCGGGACAGGGGGAACATTCAGTACTTC.

The genes are TRBV6-2 or TRBV6-3 and TRBJ2-3; 7 nucleotides align to TRBD2. The CDR3 is 15 amino acids. Germline V gene data show CDR1 as MNHEY and CDR2 as SVGEGT. The V segment lost 4 bases and the J segment 2 bases; nucleotides outside the gene matches: 6. The CDR3 region has the DNA TGTGCCAGCAGTTTGGGGGGGGACGTCACAGATACGCAGTATTTT. As protein: CASSLGGDVTDTQYF.

The chain is built from TRBV7-3 and TRBJ1-1, with D maybe TRBD1 (5 bases). Germline V CDR1 and CDR2: SGHTA, FQGTGA. Trimming took 0 bases from V and 1 from J, leaving 9 bases between them. CDR3 length equals 15 residues. The CDR3 bases are TGTGCCAGCAGCTTAACGACAGTCCCGAACACTGAAGCTTTCTTT. Protein product: CASSLTTVPNTEAFF.

The CDR3 sequence is CASSPPNRGGGYTF. In nucleotides, the CDR3 is TGTGCCAGCAGTCCCCCTAACAGGGGTGGAGGCTACACCTTC. This chain connects TRBV27 to TRBJ1-2; 7 bases map to TRBD1. Germline CDR1 and CDR2: MNHEY and SMNVEV (reference sequence). The J segment lost 8 bases and the V segment lost 5 bases, leaving 11 bases of the junction unmatched. The CDR3 sequence is 14 residues long.

The chain carries TRBV4-2 and TRBJ1-3, with a weak D call TRBD1 (5 bases). V was pared by 0 bases and J by 2 bases, with 11 bases between. The CDR3 consists of 16 residues. CDR1 and CDR2 from the germline V gene are LGHNA and YNFKEQ. Written as DNA, the CDR3 is TGTGCCAGCAGCCAAGATCGTGGGGCGGCTGGAAACACCATATATTTT. It specifies CASSQDRGAAGNTIYF.